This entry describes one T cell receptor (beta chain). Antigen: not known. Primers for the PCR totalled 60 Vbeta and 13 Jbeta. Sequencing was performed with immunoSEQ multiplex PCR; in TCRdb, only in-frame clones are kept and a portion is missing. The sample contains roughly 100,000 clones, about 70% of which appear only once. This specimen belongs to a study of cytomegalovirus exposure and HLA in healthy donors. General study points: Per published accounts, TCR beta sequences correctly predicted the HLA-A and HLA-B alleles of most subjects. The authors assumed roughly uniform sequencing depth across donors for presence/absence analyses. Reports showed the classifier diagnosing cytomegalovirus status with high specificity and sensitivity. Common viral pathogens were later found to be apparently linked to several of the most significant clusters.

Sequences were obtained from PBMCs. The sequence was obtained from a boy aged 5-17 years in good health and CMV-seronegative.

In DNA form, the CDR3 reads TGTGCCAGCAGCTTAGGGGACACCTCCTTTGAAGCTTTCTTT. Protein sequence: CASSLGDTSFEAFF. The chain carries TRBV7-9 and TRBJ1-1, with D tentatively TRBD1 (6 bases). V was cut by 1 base and J by 7 bases, with 13 bases left in between. The CDR3 has 14 amino acids. Per germline, CDR1 SEHNR and CDR2 FQNEAQ (reference sequence).